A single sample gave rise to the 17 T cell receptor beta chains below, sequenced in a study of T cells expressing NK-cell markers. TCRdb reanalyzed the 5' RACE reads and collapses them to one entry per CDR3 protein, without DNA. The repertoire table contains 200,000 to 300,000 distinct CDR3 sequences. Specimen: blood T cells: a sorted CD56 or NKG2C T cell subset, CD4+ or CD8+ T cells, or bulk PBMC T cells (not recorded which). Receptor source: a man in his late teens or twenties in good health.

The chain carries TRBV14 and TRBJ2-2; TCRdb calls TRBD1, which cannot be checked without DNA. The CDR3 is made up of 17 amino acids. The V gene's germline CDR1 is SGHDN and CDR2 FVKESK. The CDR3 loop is CASSLLQGLTNTGELFF.

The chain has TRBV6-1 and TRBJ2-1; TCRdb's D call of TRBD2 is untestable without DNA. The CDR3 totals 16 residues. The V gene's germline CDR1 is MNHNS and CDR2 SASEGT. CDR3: CASSPWTSGRHNEQFF.

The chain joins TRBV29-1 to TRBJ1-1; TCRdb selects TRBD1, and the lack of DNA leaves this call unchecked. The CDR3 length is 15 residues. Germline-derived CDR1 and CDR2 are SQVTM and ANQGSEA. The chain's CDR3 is CSVDSGGFVNTEAFF.

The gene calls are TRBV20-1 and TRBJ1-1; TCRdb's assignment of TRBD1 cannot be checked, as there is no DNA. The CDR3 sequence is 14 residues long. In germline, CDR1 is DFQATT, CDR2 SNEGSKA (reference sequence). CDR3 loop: CSARNPVGGTEAFF.

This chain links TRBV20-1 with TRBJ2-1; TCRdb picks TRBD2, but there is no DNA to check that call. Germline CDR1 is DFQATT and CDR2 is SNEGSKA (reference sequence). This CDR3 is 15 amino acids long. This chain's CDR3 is CSAPSRAGDNNEQFF.

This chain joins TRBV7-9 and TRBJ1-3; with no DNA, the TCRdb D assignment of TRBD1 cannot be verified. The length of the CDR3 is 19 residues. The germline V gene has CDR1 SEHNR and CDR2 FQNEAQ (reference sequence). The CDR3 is CASSLSRARGPYSGNTIYF.

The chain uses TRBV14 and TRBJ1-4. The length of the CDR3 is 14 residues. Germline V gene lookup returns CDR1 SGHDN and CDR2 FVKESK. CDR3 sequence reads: CASSPRLSGEKLFF. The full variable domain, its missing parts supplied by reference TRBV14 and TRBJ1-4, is EAGVTQFPSHSVIEKGQTVTLRCDPISGHDNLYWYRRVMGKEIKFLLHFVKESKQDESGMPNNRFLAERTGGTYSTLKVQPAELEDSGVYFCASSPRLSGEKLFFGSGTQLSVL.

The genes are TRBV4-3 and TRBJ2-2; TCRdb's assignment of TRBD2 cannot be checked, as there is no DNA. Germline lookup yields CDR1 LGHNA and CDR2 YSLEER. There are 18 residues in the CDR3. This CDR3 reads CASSQQLAGASNTGELFF.

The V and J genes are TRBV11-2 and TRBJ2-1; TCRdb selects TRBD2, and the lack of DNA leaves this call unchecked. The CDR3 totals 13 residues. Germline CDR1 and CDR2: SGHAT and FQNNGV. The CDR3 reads CASSSGPSGEQFF.

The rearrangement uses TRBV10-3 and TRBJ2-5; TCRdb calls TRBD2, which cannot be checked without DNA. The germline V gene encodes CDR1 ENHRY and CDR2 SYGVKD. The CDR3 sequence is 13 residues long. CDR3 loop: CAIFSGRGETQYF.

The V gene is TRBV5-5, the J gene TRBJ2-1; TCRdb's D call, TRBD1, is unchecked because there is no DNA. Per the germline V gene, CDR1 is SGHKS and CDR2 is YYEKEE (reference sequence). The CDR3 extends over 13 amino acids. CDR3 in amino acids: CASRHTGGEEQFF.

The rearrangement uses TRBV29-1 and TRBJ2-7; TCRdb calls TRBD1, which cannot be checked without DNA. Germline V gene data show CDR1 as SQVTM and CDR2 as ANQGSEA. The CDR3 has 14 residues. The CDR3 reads CSVAGRISSYEQYF.

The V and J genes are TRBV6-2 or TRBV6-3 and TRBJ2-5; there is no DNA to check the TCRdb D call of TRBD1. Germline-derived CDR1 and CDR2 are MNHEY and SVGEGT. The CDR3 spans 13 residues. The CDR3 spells CASSPRQGRTQYF.

The CDR3 sequence is CASSLWGRSYEQYF. V and J are TRBV19 and TRBJ2-7; TCRdb's D call of TRBD1 is untestable without DNA. The CDR3 contains 14 residues. The V gene's germline CDR1 is LNHDA and CDR2 SQIVND (reference sequence).

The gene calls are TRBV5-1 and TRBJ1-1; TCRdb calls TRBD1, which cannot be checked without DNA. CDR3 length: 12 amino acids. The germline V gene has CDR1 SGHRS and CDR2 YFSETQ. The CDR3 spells CASSSGGPEAFF.

CDR3 loop: CASSYLGADTQYF. This chain joins TRBV6-5 and TRBJ2-3; TCRdb picks TRBD1, but there is no DNA to check that call. Germline CDR1 is MNHEY and CDR2 is SVGAGI. This CDR3 contains 13 residues.

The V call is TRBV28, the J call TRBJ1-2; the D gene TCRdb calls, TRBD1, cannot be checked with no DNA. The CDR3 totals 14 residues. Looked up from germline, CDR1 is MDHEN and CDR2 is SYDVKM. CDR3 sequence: CASSNYRVDYGYTF.